Below, 21 T cell receptor beta chains from the same sample are listed, as sequenced in a study of shared clonotypes between healthy human individuals. Produced via immunoSEQ multiplex PCR; TCRdb's table is partial and in-frame only. There are about 550,000 clones in the sample; 95% to 96% occur only once, and 0.095% to 0.12% lies in the top ten. Terminally differentiated effector memory CD45RA+ cells were left out of the naive CD8 fraction, which was CD45RO-negative and positively selected for CCR7. The sequencing sample was made of naive CD8+ T cells sorted from blood. The source is a woman aged 25 to 39 in good health.

The chain uses TRBV28 and TRBJ1-5; 7 bases match TRBD1. CDR3 length equals 15 residues. Losses at the gene ends were 5 bases for V and 6 bases for J; bases not matched to a gene: 10. The germline gives CDR1 MDHEN, CDR2 SYDVKM. The DNA of the CDR3 is TGTGCCAGCAGTCCCCAGGGGGGGAATTTTCAGCCCCAGCATTTT. Translation gives CASSPQGGNFQPQHF.

J is TRBJ1-1 and V is TRBV28; D not resolved. CDR1 and CDR2 from the germline V gene are MDHEN and SYDVKM. The CDR3 consists of 12 residues. V lost 5 bases and J lost 6, with 10 bases in between. The CDR3 DNA is TGTGCCAGCAGTGGTATGGGCGCTGAAGCTTTCTTT. Its translation: CASSGMGAEAFF.

The chain links TRBV19 to TRBJ1-1; D not resolved. V shed 3 bases and J shed 1 base, with 9 bases lying between them. Germline lookup yields CDR1 LNHDA and CDR2 SQIVND (reference sequence). CDR3 size: 14 residues. This chain's CDR3 is CASSIEGANTEAFF. The CDR3, as DNA: TGTGCCAGTAGTATCGAGGGAGCGAACACTGAAGCTTTCTTT.

The rearrangement links TRBV7-9 to TRBJ2-3, with 7 bases matching TRBD2. Germline V gene data show CDR1 as SEHNR and CDR2 as FQNEAQ (reference sequence). The CDR3 contains 16 residues. V lost 2 bases to trimming and J lost 5 bases; unmatched junction nucleotides: 10. CDR3 sequence reads: CASSLTSQRDGDTQYF. The CDR3 DNA sequence: TGTGCCAGCAGCTTAACTTCCCAGCGGGATGGAGATACGCAGTATTTT.

The CDR3 region has the DNA TGTGCCAGCAGTTTAGAAGTGGGGGGACCCCTCTATGGCTACACCTTC. It specifies CASSLEVGGPLYGYTF. The chain employs TRBV27 and TRBJ1-2; tentative D call: TRBD1 (5 bases). This CDR3 is 16 amino acids long. The V gene lost 2 bases and the J gene lost 4 bases, with 17 bases spanning the gap. Germline-derived CDR1 and CDR2 are MNHEY and SMNVEV (reference sequence).

The CDR3 nucleotides read TGTGCCAGCCAAGGGACGGAAGATAGCAATCAGCCCCAGCATTTT. As protein: CASQGTEDSNQPQHF. This chain links TRBV28 with TRBJ1-5; D is perhaps TRBD1 (5 bases). The CDR3 runs to 15 residues. V was clipped by 8 bases and J by 0 bases, with 14 bases between them. CDR1 MDHEN and CDR2 SYDVKM come from the germline V gene.

A word on this clone: Other DNA sequences in the sample encode the same CDR3. The J gene is TRBJ2-5, the V gene TRBV5-4; D unclear. The CDR3 consists of 13 residues. Germline V CDR1 and CDR2: SGHNT, YYREEE (reference sequence). The germline V and J ends were trimmed by 0 bases and 5 bases, with 8 bases remaining between them. The CDR3 DNA reads TGTGCCAGCAGCTTGGAGAGTGAGGAGACCCAGTACTTC. Protein sequence: CASSLESEETQYF.

CDR3 coding DNA: TGTGCCAGCAGCCAAGGCTCCCTAATAGAGCAGTTCTTC. This sequence encodes CASSQGSLIEQFF. The chain uses TRBV14 and TRBJ2-1; D call uncertain. Trimming removed 1 base at V and 10 bases at J, with 11 bases between. CDR3 size: 13 residues. Germline values: CDR1 SGHDN, CDR2 FVKESK.

V is TRBV27 and J is TRBJ1-1; D is perhaps TRBD1 (5 bases). V was trimmed by 6 bases and J by 5 bases, leaving 7 bases between them. Germline assignment: CDR1 MNHEY and CDR2 SMNVEV (reference sequence). The CDR3 sequence is 11 residues long. CDR3 bases: TGTGCCAGCAGCAAGGGGACTGAAGCTTTCTTT. Its protein product is CASSKGTEAFF.

The chain employs TRBV28 and TRBJ1-2; D not certain. The germline gives CDR1 MDHEN, CDR2 SYDVKM. This CDR3 has 13 residues. Trimming left V 6 bases short and J 5 bases short, with 13 bases between. The CDR3 protein is CASSSPMIYGYTF. The CDR3 DNA reads TGTGCCAGCAGCTCCCCTATGATATATGGCTACACCTTC.

This chain links TRBV16 with TRBJ1-2, with no clear D. The CDR3 is made up of 13 amino acids. V dropped 0 bases and J dropped 5 bases, with 7 bases sitting between them. Looked up from germline, CDR1 is KGHSY and CDR2 is FQNENV. CDR3 residues: CASSQSGEYGYTF. The CDR3 DNA reads TGTGCCAGCAGCCAATCTGGAGAGTATGGCTACACCTTC. Drawing the rest from reference TRBV16 and TRBJ1-2, the complete variable domain is GEEVAQTPKHLVRGEGQKAKLYCAPIKGHSYVFWYQQVLKNEFKFLISFQNENVFDETGMPKERFSAKCLPNSPCSLEIQATKLEDSAVYFCASSQSGEYGYTFGSGTRLTVV.

This sequence joins TRBV14 and TRBJ2-1; 9 nucleotides match TRBD2. V lost 4 bases to trimming and J lost 0 bases; unmatched junction nucleotides: 4. The germline V gene has CDR1 SGHDN and CDR2 FVKESK. The CDR3 spans 16 residues. Here the CDR3 DNA reads TGTGCCAGCAGCCGTGCGGGGGGGTTCTCCTACAATGAGCAGTTCTTC. Its protein is CASSRAGGFSYNEQFF.

J is TRBJ1-1 and V is TRBV9; D may be TRBD1 (6 bases). Trimming removed 4 bases at V and 4 bases at J, with 11 bases between. Germline CDR1 reads SGDLS; CDR2 reads YYNGEE. The CDR3 runs 13 residues. The CDR3 protein is CASSSGAGTEAFF. As DNA, the CDR3 is TGTGCCAGCAGCTCGGGGGCGGGCACTGAAGCTTTCTTT. Full variable domain (rest looked up from reference TRBV9 and TRBJ1-1): DSGVTQTPKHLITATGQRVTLRCSPRSGDLSVYWYQQSLDQGLQFLIQYYNGEERAKGNILERFSAQQFPDLHSELNLSSLELGDSALYFCASSSGAGTEAFFGQGTRLTVV.

The chain links TRBV13 to TRBJ2-7; possibly TRBD1 or TRBD2 for D (5 bases each). The CDR3 totals 14 residues. Trimming stripped 5 bases from V and 3 bases from J, with 14 bases between. Germline V gene lookup returns CDR1 PRHDT and CDR2 FYEKMQ (reference sequence). The CDR3 DNA reads as TGTGCCAGCAGCCTATCCGGGACCCTCTACGAGCAGTACTTC. Protein sequence: CASSLSGTLYEQYF.

V is TRBV14 and J is TRBJ2-7; 7 bases are a match to TRBD1. CDR1 is SGHDN, CDR2 FVKESK, per germline. This CDR3 has 14 residues. V gave up 1 base and J gave up 2 bases; unmatched junction bases: 2. CDR3: CASSQVQGAYEQYF. The CDR3 DNA is TGTGCCAGCAGCCAAGTTCAGGGGGCCTACGAGCAGTACTTC.

The chain couples TRBV7-6 to TRBJ2-5, with TRBD2 matching over 8 bases. Trimming removed 4 bases from V and 1 base from J; junction bases left unmatched: 5. The CDR3 spans 15 residues. The germline CDR1 and CDR2 sequences are SGHVS and FNYEAQ. The CDR3 here is CASSSPLAAQETQYF. CDR3 bases: TGTGCCAGCAGCTCCCCACTAGCGGCCCAAGAGACCCAGTACTTC. Variable domain in full (rest from reference TRBV7-6 and TRBJ2-5): GAGVSQSPRYKVTKRGQDVALRCDPISGHVSLYWYRQALGQGPEFLTYFNYEAQQDKSGLPNDRFSAERPEGSISTLTIQRTEQRDSAMYRCASSSPLAAQETQYFGPGTRLLVL.

The chain joins TRBV5-1 to TRBJ1-1; 7 nucleotides line up with TRBD1. The V and J ends lost 5 bases and 4 bases, in that order; junction bases with no gene match: 5. CDR3 size: 13 residues. The germline CDR1 and CDR2 sequences are SGHRS and YFSETQ. The CDR3 DNA reads as TGCGCCAGCAGACTTCCAGGGGGCACTGAAGCTTTCTTT. Encoded protein: CASRLPGGTEAFF.

The gene calls are TRBV7-9 and TRBJ1-2; D gene uncertain. V was cut by 1 base and J by 4 bases, with 13 bases left in between. This CDR3 spans 15 amino acids. Looked up from germline, CDR1 is SEHNR and CDR2 is FQNEAQ (reference sequence). Here the CDR3 reads CASSLGYGESYGYTF. The CDR3 DNA is TGTGCCAGCAGCTTAGGATACGGGGAGAGCTATGGCTACACCTTC.

V usage is TRBV28 and J usage is TRBJ1-1; 10 bases map to TRBD1. Looked up from germline, CDR1 is MDHEN and CDR2 is SYDVKM. The J segment lost 3 bases and the V segment lost 4 bases, leaving 2 bases of the junction unmatched. The CDR3 covers 14 residues. The CDR3 DNA follows: TGTGCCAGCAGTTGGACAGGGGGGGACACTGAAGCTTTCTTT. The encoded protein is CASSWTGGDTEAFF.

The chain couples TRBV6-1 to TRBJ2-5; TRBD1 aligns across 8 bases. From germline, CDR1 is MNHNS and CDR2 SASEGT. V lost 8 bases and J lost 0; bases outside the gene matches: 8. The CDR3 has 15 amino acids. The CDR3: CASPFQGAYQETQYF. DNA of the CDR3: TGTGCCAGCCCATTCCAGGGGGCTTACCAAGAGACCCAGTACTTC.

The rearrangement uses TRBV2 and TRBJ2-1; D is possibly TRBD2 (5 bases). The CDR3 has 15 amino acids. V dropped 8 bases and J dropped 5 bases, with 19 bases sitting between them. Germline V gene data show CDR1 as SNHLY and CDR2 as FYNNEI. CDR3 coding DNA: TGTGCCAGCGGTCCATGGGAGACGGAGAACAATGAGCAGTTCTTC. Translation: CASGPWETENNEQFF. Full variable domain (missing parts from reference TRBV2 and TRBJ2-1): EPEVTQTPSHQVTQMGQEVILRCVPISNHLYFYWYRQILGQKVEFLVSFYNNEISEKSEIFDDQFSVERPDGSNFTLKIRSTKLEDSAMYFCASGPWETENNEQFFGPGTRLTVL.